The 16 T cell receptor beta chains in this list originate from one sample, sequenced in a study of blood T cell repertoires in COVID-19. TCRdb's copy holds only in-frame clones and misses some; the assay was immunoSEQ multiplex PCR. The sample lists 120,000 to 150,000 clones; roughly 90% were seen once. The sample comprised peripheral blood. These receptor sequences come from a human donor in a cohort sampled during active COVID-19.

In its sample, this clone was seen a few times. The chain uses TRBV7-3 and TRBJ2-3; 8 bases line up with TRBD2. Trimming cost V 5 bases and J 0 bases; bases outside gene matches: 4. This CDR3 contains 15 residues. CDR1 SGHTA and CDR2 FQGTGA come from the germline V gene. The DNA of the CDR3 is TGTGCCAGCAGCACTAGCGGATTTAGCACAGATACGCAGTATTTT. Translated, it gives CASSTSGFSTDTQYF.

The rearrangement links TRBV6-5 to TRBJ2-7; tentatively, D is TRBD2 (6 bases). This CDR3 contains 15 residues. The germline gives CDR1 MNHEY, CDR2 SVGAGI. V was clipped by 0 bases and J by 3 bases, with 12 bases between them. The CDR3 reads CASSYSQVGGYEQYF. The DNA for the CDR3 is TGTGCCAGCAGTTACTCCCAGGTGGGGGGCTACGAGCAGTACTTC.

The V call is TRBV19, the J call TRBJ2-4; 7 positions match TRBD1. CDR1 and CDR2 (germline): LNHDA, SQIVND (reference sequence). After removal of 4 bases from V and 0 bases from J, the junction contained 6 bases not matched to a gene. The CDR3 is made up of 16 amino acids. The CDR3 spells CASSTRDRVAKNIQYF. CDR3 nucleotide sequence: TGTGCCAGTAGTACAAGGGACAGAGTAGCCAAAAACATTCAGTACTTC.

The rearrangement links TRBV30 to TRBJ2-7; 8 nucleotides match TRBD1. The CDR3 totals 16 residues. Germline V gene sequence: CDR1 GTSNPN, CDR2 SVGIG (reference sequence). The V segment lost 2 bases and the J segment 2 bases; nucleotides outside the gene matches: 11. The CDR3 protein is CAWSKPDRTGTYEQYF. DNA of the CDR3: TGTGCCTGGAGTAAGCCCGACAGGACAGGGACCTACGAGCAGTACTTC.

J is TRBJ2-5 and V is TRBV24-1, with 7 bases fitting TRBD2. V was pared by 4 bases and J by 1 base, with 2 bases of the junction left unmatched. Germline CDR1 and CDR2: KGHDR and SFDVKD. The CDR3 runs 14 residues. CDR3 sequence (DNA): TGTGCCACCAGTGAAAGCGGGGTCCAAGAGACCCAGTACTTC. Protein sequence: CATSESGVQETQYF.

In its sample, this clone was seen once. The V call is TRBV12-3 or TRBV12-4, the J call TRBJ2-5, with D perhaps matching TRBD2 (7 bases). This CDR3 has 13 amino acids. V was trimmed by 9 bases and J by 5 bases, leaving 16 bases between them. CDR3: CASRGAGGETQYF. The DNA for the CDR3 is TGTGCCAGTCGGGGGGCCGGTGGGGAGACCCAGTACTTC.

The chain carries TRBV7-9 and TRBJ1-4; no clear D. Germline CDR1 and CDR2: SEHNR and FQNEAQ (reference sequence). This CDR3 comprises 14 residues. Trimming took 8 bases from V and 0 from J, leaving 10 bases between them. The CDR3 is CASGNRATNEKLFF. The CDR3 bases are TGTGCCAGCGGAAACAGAGCAACTAATGAAAAACTGTTTTTT.

The V gene is TRBV18, the J gene TRBJ1-3; D perhaps matches TRBD1 (6 bases). V lost 2 bases and J 5 bases, leaving 19 bases between the germline ends. The CDR3 runs 17 residues. Germline V CDR1 and CDR2: KGHSH, LQKENI. The CDR3 sequence is CASSPTGLGQSRNTIYF. CDR3 nucleotide sequence: TGTGCCAGCTCACCAACCGGACTAGGACAGAGCCGAAACACCATATATTTT.

This chain connects TRBV6-5 to TRBJ2-7; 7 bases are shared with TRBD1. The CDR3 has 14 amino acids. Per germline, CDR1 MNHEY and CDR2 SVGAGI. V dropped 6 bases and J dropped 2; count of bases not matched to a gene: 7. CDR3 sequence reads: CASRGTAHAYEQYF. The CDR3 DNA sequence: TGTGCCAGCAGGGGGACAGCCCACGCCTACGAGCAGTACTTC.

The chain's CDR3 is CASSLQGSDGYTF. Written as DNA, the CDR3 is TGCGCCAGCAGCCTACAGGGATCGGATGGCTACACCTTC. The V and J genes are TRBV5-1 and TRBJ1-2; a weak D match, TRBD1 (6 bases). CDR1 is SGHRS and CDR2 is YFSETQ in the germline V gene. This CDR3 is built from 13 residues. Trimming pared 4 bases from V and 6 bases from J, leaving 13 bases between. The full variable domain, its missing parts supplied by reference TRBV5-1 and TRBJ1-2, is KAGVTQTPRYLIKTRGQQVTLSCSPISGHRSVSWYQQTPGQGLQFLFEYFSETQRNKGNFPGRFSGRQFSNSRSEMNVSTLELGDSALYLCASSLQGSDGYTFGSGTRLTVV.

This chain connects TRBV11-2 to TRBJ2-1; the D is unclear. Trimming stripped 5 bases from V and 6 bases from J, with 14 bases between. The length of the CDR3 is 14 residues. The germline V gene encodes CDR1 SGHAT and CDR2 FQNNGV. Here the CDR3 reads CASSKLTRINEQFF. In nucleotides, the CDR3 is TGTGCCAGCAGCAAATTGACAAGGATCAATGAGCAGTTCTTC.

The V and J genes are TRBV6-2 or TRBV6-3 and TRBJ2-3, with 10 positions matching TRBD1. After removal of 2 bases from V and 5 bases from J, the junction contained 7 bases not matched to a gene. CDR1 and CDR2 from the germline V gene are MNHEY and SVGEGT. The CDR3 totals 16 residues. The chain's CDR3 is CASSYGTGDLGDTQYF. As DNA, the CDR3 is TGTGCCAGCAGTTACGGGACAGGGGATTTGGGAGATACGCAGTATTTT.

This rearrangement joins TRBV5-1 to TRBJ2-1, with 8 positions matching TRBD1. Germline V CDR1 and CDR2: SGHRS, YFSETQ. Trimming removed 4 bases from V and 2 bases from J; junction bases left unmatched: 5. The CDR3 contains 15 residues. The CDR3 protein is CASSQTGDAYNEQFF. In DNA, the CDR3 is TGCGCCAGCAGCCAGACAGGGGACGCCTACAATGAGCAGTTCTTC.

This sequence joins TRBV19 and TRBJ2-1, with 9 bases identical to TRBD1. CDR1 and CDR2 from the germline V gene are LNHDA and SQIVND (reference sequence). There are 15 residues in the CDR3. V trimming: 5 bases; J trimming: 6 bases; junction bases outside the gene matches: 8. CDR3 nucleotides: TGTGCCAGTAGTGATCGGACAGGGGCCCCCAATGAGCAGTTCTTC. Residues: CASSDRTGAPNEQFF.

The chain couples TRBV5-1 to TRBJ1-6; no clear D. CDR1 is SGHRS and CDR2 is YFSETQ in the germline V gene. The V end was cut by 0 bases, the J end by 10 bases, with 11 bases between. This CDR3 is built from 14 residues. As DNA, the CDR3 is TGCGCCAGCAGCTTGGAAGAAGGGAGGTCACCCCTCCACTTT. This encodes CASSLEEGRSPLHF.

This chain links TRBV30 with TRBJ2-2; D may be TRBD1 (5 bases). This CDR3 contains 16 residues. V was cut by 3 bases and J by 0 bases, with 14 bases left in between. CDR1 and CDR2 from the germline V gene are GTSNPN and SVGIG (reference sequence). In nucleotides, the CDR3 is TGTGCCTGGAGCTTGGCAGGGCTCGCGAACACCGGGGAGCTGTTTTTT. This codes for CAWSLAGLANTGELFF.